This T cell receptor beta chain was profiled in a study of neurological immune-mediated disorders. A single record per CDR3 protein comes from TCRdb applying MiXCR to the 5' RACE reads. This sample yields 90,000 to 100,000 distinct CDR3 sequences, of which 3.5% are seen a single time; roughly 6% belongs to the top ten. General study points: Phylogenetic analysis grouped 18 of 34 multiple sclerosis patients' repertoires together, suggesting a possible repertoire signature. In HTLV-1-associated myelopathy, TCR clonal expansion was greatest, whereas multiple sclerosis had the least, falling below healthy controls.

In this sample, this clonotype turned up many times. Its specificity is not known. The V and J ends lost 2 bases and 7 bases, in that order; junction bases with no gene match: 10. CDR1 and CDR2 (germline): SGHVS, FQNEAQ. The CDR3 runs to 15 residues. The V gene is TRBV7-8, the J gene TRBJ1-1; 7 positions match TRBD1. The sequencing input was PBMCs. The receptor was isolated from a woman younger than 30 with multiple sclerosis. CDR3 protein: CASSLYGTAGNEAFF. In nucleotides, the CDR3 is TGTGCCAGCAGCTTATACGGGACAGCCGGTAATGAAGCTTTCTTT.